This entry concerns a single T cell receptor (beta chain). What it binds is unknown. This could be a read error, since a much larger clone is one nucleotide away. Via MiXCR, TCRdb re-called the RACE reads, giving one row per CDR3 protein. This sample has 360,000 or so distinct CDR3 sequences, with about 6% found just once. The source of the sample is a study of human T cells and chemical hapten exposure. The study's findings and limits: Controls formed significantly fewer large CDR3 similarity clusters than expanded TCRs did.

Germline CDR1 is SGHTA and CDR2 is FQGNSA. Trimming at V came to 4 bases and at J to 11 bases, leaving 10 bases not matched to a gene. The CDR3 is 15 amino acids. Time point described: patch test 2, 6 weeks after DPC sensitization. Treatment specified: therapeutic diphenylcyclopropenone sensitization with weekly scalp DPC. This sequence originates from a woman between 18 and 30 years old with alopecia areata. Some clones in this sample may be carry-over from other donors' samples. Source: whole blood, taken in connection with sensitization to the hapten diphenylcyclopropenone (DPC). J is TRBJ1-6 and V is TRBV7-2, with 8 bases lining up with TRBD1. The CDR3 nucleotides are TGTGCCAGCAGCTACGGACAGGGAAGCGGGGCACCCCTCCACTTT. Its protein product is CASSYGQGSGAPLHF.